A single sample gave rise to the 8 T cell receptor beta chains below, sequenced in a study of T cells after yellow fever vaccination. TCRdb reprocessed the 5' RACE reads with MiXCR, giving one entry per CDR3 protein. Among about 110,000 distinct CDR3 sequences listed, 8% to 9.5% were seen once. Material: CD8+ T cells sorted from PBMCs, obtained 45 days after the yellow fever booster vaccination. Source of these receptors: a man aged 25 to 40 who received the YFV17D yellow fever vaccine.

Turning to this clonotype: A much larger clone lies a single base off, so this may be a read error. The chain combines TRBV20-1 with TRBJ2-3, with D perhaps matching TRBD1 or TRBD2 (6 bases each). The germline V and J ends were trimmed by 6 bases and 6 bases, with 13 bases remaining between them. The CDR3 contains 12 residues. The germline V gene encodes CDR1 DFQATT and CDR2 SNEGSKA (reference sequence). DNA for the CDR3: TGCAGTGCGGGGGCTCGGGGGGATACGCAGTATTTT. As protein: CSAGARGDTQYF.

This clonotype was recorded many times. The V call is TRBV5-1, the J call TRBJ2-7; D not resolved. Trimming removed 3 bases at V and 0 bases at J, with 7 bases between. The CDR3 runs to 13 residues. The V gene's germline CDR1 is SGHRS and CDR2 YFSETQ. The DNA for the CDR3 is TGCGCCAGCAGCTCCAGCGACTCCTACGAGCAGTACTTC. Residues: CASSSSDSYEQYF. The full variable domain, with the rest looked up from reference TRBV5-1 and TRBJ2-7, is KAGVTQTPRYLIKTRGQQVTLSCSPISGHRSVSWYQQTPGQGLQFLFEYFSETQRNKGNFPGRFSGRQFSNSRSEMNVSTLELGDSALYLCASSSSDSYEQYFGPGTRLTVT.

Many counts were recorded for this clonotype. This chain uses TRBV5-5 with TRBJ2-1; D might be TRBD2 (5 bases). Trimming took 6 bases from V and 6 from J, leaving 16 bases between them. CDR3 length: 14 residues. Per germline, CDR1 SGHKS and CDR2 YYEKEE (reference sequence). The CDR3 protein is CASTLGEWLNEQFF. Here the CDR3 DNA reads TGTGCCAGCACCCTGGGAGAGTGGCTCAATGAGCAGTTCTTC.

This clonotype was counted many times. The J gene is TRBJ2-2, the V gene TRBV29-1; no firm D call. Germline CDR1 is SQVTM and CDR2 is ANQGSEA. CDR3 length: 12 residues. With 4 bases removed from V and 0 bases from J, the gap between germline ends came to 3 bases. CDR3 bases: TGCAGCGTTGTAGCGAACACCGGGGAGCTGTTTTTT. Its protein is CSVVANTGELFF.

This clonotype appeared many times. The chain joins TRBV7-6 to TRBJ2-1; D gene uncertain. This CDR3 has 15 residues. Germline-derived CDR1 and CDR2 are SGHVS and FNYEAQ. V was cut by 4 bases and J by 3 bases, with 13 bases left in between. The CDR3 reads CASSSGPMSYNEQFF. CDR3 DNA sequence: TGTGCCAGCAGCTCCGGGCCCATGAGCTACAATGAGCAGTTCTTC.

This clonotype was seen a few times. The J gene is TRBJ2-7, the V gene TRBV6-2 or TRBV6-3; TRBD2 matches 12 bases. V was pared by 6 bases and J by 3 bases, with 6 bases of the junction left unmatched. Germline lookup yields CDR1 MNHEY and CDR2 SVGEGT. The CDR3 has 15 residues. CDR3 nucleotides: TGTGCCAGCAGAGGACCGGGACTAGCGGGCTACGAGCAGTACTTC. It is translated as CASRGPGLAGYEQYF.

This clonotype occurred many times. This chain links TRBV25-1 with TRBJ1-2, with D unresolved. CDR3 length: 12 residues. The V end lost 8 bases, the J end lost 8 bases, and 15 bases lay between the germline ends. The germline V gene encodes CDR1 MGHDK and CDR2 SYGVNS. The CDR3 bases are TGTGCCAGCGGATCATCGGGGAGCGGCTACACCTTC. Encoded protein: CASGSSGSGYTF.

At least ten counts were recorded for this clonotype. The chain recombines TRBV20-1 with TRBJ1-5, with D unresolved. V lost 3 bases and J 4 bases, leaving 13 bases between the germline ends. In germline, CDR1 is DFQATT, CDR2 SNEGSKA (reference sequence). The length of the CDR3 is 14 residues. In DNA form, the CDR3 reads TGCAGTGCTAGCGCCCGACTCGTGAATCAGCCCCAGCATTTT. Amino acids: CSASARLVNQPQHF.